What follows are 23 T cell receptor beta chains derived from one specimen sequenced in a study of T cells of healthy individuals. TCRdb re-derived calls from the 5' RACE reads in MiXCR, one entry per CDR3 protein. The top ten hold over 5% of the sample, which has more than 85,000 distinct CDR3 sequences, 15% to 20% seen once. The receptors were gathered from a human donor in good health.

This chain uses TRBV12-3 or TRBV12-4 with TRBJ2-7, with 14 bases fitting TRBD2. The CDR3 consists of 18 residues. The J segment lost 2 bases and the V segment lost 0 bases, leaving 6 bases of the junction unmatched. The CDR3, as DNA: TGTGCCAGCAGTTTAGCTGGACTAGCGGGGGGATCTCCCTACGAGCAGTACTTC. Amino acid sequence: CASSLAGLAGGSPYEQYF.

The chain's CDR3 is CASSLDVREETQYF. Here the CDR3 DNA reads TGCGCCAGCAGCTTGGATGTCAGGGAAGAGACCCAGTACTTC. This chain joins TRBV5-1 and TRBJ2-5; TRBD1 is a possible D gene (5 bases). The V gene's germline CDR1 is SGHRS and CDR2 YFSETQ. This CDR3 contains 14 residues. V was pared by 0 bases and J by 3 bases, with 9 bases between.

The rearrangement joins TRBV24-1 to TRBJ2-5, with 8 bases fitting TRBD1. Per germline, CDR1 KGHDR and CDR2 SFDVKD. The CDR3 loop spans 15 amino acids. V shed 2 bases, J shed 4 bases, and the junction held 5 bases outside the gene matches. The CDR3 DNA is TGTGCCACCAGTGATTGGGGAACAGGGGGAGAGACCCAGTACTTC. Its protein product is CATSDWGTGGETQYF.

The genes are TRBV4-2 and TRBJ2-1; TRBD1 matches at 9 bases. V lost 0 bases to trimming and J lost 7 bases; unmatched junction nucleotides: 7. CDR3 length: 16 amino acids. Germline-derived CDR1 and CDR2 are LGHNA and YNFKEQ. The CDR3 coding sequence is TGTGCCAGCAGCCAAGATCCTCCGGGACAGGGTAATGAGCAGTTCTTC. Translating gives CASSQDPPGQGNEQFF.

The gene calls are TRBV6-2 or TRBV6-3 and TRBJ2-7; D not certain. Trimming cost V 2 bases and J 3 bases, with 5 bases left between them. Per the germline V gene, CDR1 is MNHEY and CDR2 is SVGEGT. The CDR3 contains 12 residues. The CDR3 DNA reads TGTGCCAGCAGTTACGACTGCTACGAGCAGTACTTC. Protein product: CASSYDCYEQYF.

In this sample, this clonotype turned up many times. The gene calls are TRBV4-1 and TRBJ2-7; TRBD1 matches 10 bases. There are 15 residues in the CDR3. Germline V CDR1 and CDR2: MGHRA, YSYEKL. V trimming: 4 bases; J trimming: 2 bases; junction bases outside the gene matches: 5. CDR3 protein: CASSRGTGAPYEQYF. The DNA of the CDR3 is TGCGCCAGCAGCCGTGGGACAGGGGCCCCCTACGAGCAGTACTTC.

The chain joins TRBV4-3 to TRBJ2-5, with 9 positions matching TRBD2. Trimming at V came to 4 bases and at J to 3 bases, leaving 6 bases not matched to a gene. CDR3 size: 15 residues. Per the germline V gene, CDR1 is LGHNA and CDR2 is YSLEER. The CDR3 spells CASSRILAGEETQYF. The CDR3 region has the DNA TGCGCCAGCAGCCGAATATTAGCGGGAGAAGAGACCCAGTACTTC.

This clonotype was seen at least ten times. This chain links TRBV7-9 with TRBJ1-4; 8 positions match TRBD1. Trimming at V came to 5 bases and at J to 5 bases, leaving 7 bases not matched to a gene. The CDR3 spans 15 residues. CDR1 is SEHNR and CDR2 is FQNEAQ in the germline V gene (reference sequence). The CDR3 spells CASSTQGAFNEKLFF. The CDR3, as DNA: TGTGCCAGCAGCACCCAGGGGGCGTTCAATGAAAAACTGTTTTTT.

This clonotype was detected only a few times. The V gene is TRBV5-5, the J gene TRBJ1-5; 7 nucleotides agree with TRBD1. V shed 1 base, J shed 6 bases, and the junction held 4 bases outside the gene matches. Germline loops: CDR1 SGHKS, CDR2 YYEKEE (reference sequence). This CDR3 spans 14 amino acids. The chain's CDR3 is CASSLRQGGQPQHF. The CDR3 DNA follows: TGTGCCAGCAGCTTGAGACAGGGCGGTCAGCCCCAGCATTTT.

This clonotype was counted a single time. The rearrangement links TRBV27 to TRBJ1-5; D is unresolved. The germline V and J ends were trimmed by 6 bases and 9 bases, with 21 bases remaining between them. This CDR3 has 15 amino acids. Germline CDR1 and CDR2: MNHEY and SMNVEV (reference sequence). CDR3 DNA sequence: TGTGCCAGCAGGGGCCGGTCCGGTGCCTTCGGGCCCCAGCATTTT. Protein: CASRGRSGAFGPQHF.

This chain's CDR3 is CASSPPGQGTNEQFF. In DNA form, the CDR3 reads TGTGCCAGCTCACCACCTGGACAGGGGACGAATGAGCAGTTCTTC. The chain has TRBV18 and TRBJ2-1; 9 bases agree with TRBD1. V gave up 0 bases and J gave up 7 bases; unmatched junction bases: 4. This CDR3 contains 15 residues. Germline-derived CDR1 and CDR2 are KGHSH and LQKENI.

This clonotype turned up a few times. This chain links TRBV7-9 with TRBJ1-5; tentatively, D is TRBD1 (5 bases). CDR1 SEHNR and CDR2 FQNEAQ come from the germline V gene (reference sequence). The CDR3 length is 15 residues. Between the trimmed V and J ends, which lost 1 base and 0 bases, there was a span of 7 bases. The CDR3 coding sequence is TGTGCCAGCAGCTTAGGGGGGATTAGCAATCAGCCCCAGCATTTT. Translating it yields CASSLGGISNQPQHF.

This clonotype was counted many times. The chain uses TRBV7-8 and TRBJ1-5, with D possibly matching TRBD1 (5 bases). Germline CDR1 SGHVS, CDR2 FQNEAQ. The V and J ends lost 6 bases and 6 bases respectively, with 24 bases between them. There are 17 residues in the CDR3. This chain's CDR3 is CASSQTEGRRDGQPQHF. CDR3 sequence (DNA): TGTGCCAGCAGTCAGACAGAAGGTCGCAGGGACGGTCAGCCCCAGCATTTT.

The CDR3 protein is CASSGPQSSTDTQYF. The DNA for the CDR3 is TGTGCCAGCAGCGGCCCGCAATCTAGCACAGATACGCAGTATTTT. The rearrangement joins TRBV7-9 to TRBJ2-3; D gene ambiguous. CDR1 SEHNR and CDR2 FQNEAQ come from the germline V gene (reference sequence). The CDR3 has 15 residues. The germline V and J ends were trimmed by 5 bases and 0 bases, with 12 bases remaining between them. The full variable domain, its missing parts supplied by reference TRBV7-9 and TRBJ2-3, is DTGVSQNPRHKITKRGQNVTFRCDPISEHNRLYWYRQTLGQGPEFLTYFQNEAQLEKSRLLSDRFSAERPKGSFSTLEIQRTEQGDSAMYLCASSGPQSSTDTQYFGPGTRLTVL.

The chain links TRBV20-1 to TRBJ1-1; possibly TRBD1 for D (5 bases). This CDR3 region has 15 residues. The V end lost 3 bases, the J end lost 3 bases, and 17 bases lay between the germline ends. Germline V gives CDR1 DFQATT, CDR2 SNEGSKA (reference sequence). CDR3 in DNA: TGCAGTGCTAGGGTTAGCGGGGCGGAGGACACTGAAGCTTTCTTT. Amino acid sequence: CSARVSGAEDTEAFF.

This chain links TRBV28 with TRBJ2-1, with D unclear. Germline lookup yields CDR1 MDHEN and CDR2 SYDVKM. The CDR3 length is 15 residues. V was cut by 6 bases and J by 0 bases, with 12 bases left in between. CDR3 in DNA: TGTGCCAGCAGATTCCCAGTGGGCTCCTACAATGAGCAGTTCTTC. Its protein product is CASRFPVGSYNEQFF.

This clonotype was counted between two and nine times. The CDR3 reads CASTFGKGAYEQYF. The CDR3 DNA follows: TGTGCCAGCACCTTTGGAAAGGGGGCCTACGAGCAGTACTTC. The V gene is TRBV2, the J gene TRBJ2-7, with D possibly TRBD1 on 6 matching bases. Germline V gene lookup returns CDR1 SNHLY and CDR2 FYNNEI. The V end was cut by 7 bases, the J end by 2 bases, with 15 bases between. The CDR3 totals 14 residues.

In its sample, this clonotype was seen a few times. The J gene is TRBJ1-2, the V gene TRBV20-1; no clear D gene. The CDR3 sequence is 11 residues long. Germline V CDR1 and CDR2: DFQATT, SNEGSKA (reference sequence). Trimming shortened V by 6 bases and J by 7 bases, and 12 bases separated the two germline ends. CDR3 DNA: TGCAGTGCCCTAGCATTAGGTGGCTACACCTTC. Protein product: CSALALGGYTF.

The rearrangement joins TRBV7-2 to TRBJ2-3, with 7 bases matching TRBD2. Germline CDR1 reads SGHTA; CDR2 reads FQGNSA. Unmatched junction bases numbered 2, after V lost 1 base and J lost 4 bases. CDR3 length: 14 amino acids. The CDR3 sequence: CASSLGAGADTQYF. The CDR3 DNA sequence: TGTGCCAGCAGCTTAGGGGCGGGGGCAGATACGCAGTATTTT.

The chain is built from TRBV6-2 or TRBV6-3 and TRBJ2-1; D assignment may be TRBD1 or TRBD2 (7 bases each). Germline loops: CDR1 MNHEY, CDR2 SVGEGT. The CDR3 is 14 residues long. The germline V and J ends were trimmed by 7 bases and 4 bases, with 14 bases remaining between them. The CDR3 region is CASKRDRSYNEQFF. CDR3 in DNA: TGTGCCAGCAAGCGGGACAGATCATACAATGAGCAGTTCTTC.

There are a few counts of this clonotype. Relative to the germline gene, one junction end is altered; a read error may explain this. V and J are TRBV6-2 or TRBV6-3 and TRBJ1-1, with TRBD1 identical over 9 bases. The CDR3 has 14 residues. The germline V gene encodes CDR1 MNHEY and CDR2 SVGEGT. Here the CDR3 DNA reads TGTGCCAGCAGTAACAGGGGGCAGAACAATGAAGCTTTCTTT. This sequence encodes CASSNRGQNNEAFF.

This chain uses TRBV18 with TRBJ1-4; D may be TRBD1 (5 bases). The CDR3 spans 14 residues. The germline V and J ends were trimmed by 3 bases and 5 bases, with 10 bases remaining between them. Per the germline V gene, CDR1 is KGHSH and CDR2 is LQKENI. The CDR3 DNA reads TGTGCCAGCTCACCGGGACCGTTGAATGAAAAACTGTTTTTT. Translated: CASSPGPLNEKLFF.

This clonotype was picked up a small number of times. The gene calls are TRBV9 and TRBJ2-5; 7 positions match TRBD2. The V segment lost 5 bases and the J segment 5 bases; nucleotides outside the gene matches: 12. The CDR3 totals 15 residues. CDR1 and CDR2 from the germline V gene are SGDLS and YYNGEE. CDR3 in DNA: TGTGCCAGCAGAGCAACTGGGCGGGGGTTGGAGACCCAGTACTTC. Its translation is CASRATGRGLETQYF.